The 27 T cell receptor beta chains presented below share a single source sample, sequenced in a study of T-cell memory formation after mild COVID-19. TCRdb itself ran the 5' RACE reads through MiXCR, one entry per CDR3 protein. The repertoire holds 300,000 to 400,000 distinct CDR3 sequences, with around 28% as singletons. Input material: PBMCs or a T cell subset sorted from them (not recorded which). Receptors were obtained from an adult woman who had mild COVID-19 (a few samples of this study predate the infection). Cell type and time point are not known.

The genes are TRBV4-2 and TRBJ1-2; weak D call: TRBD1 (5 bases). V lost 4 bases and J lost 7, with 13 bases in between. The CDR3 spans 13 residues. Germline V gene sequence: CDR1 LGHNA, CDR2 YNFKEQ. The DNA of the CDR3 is TGTGCCAGCAGCCCCGGGAGGGGTGGTGGCTACACCTTC. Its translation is CASSPGRGGGYTF.

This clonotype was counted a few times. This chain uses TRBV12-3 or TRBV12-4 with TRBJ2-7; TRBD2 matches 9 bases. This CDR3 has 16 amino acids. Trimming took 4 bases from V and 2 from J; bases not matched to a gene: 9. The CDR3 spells CASSWGGLALPYEQYF. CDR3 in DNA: TGTGCCAGCAGTTGGGGGGGACTAGCTCTCCCCTACGAGCAGTACTTC.

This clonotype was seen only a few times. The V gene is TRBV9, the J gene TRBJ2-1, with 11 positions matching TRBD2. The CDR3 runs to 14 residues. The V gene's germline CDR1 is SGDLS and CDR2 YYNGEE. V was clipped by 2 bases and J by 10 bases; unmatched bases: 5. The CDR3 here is CASSVYGTSGEQFF. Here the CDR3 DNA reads TGTGCCAGCAGCGTTTATGGGACTAGCGGAGAGCAGTTCTTC. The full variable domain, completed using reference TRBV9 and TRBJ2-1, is DSGVTQTPKHLITATGQRVTLRCSPRSGDLSVYWYQQSLDQGLQFLIQYYNGEERAKGNILERFSAQQFPDLHSELNLSSLELGDSALYFCASSVYGTSGEQFFGPGTRLTVL.

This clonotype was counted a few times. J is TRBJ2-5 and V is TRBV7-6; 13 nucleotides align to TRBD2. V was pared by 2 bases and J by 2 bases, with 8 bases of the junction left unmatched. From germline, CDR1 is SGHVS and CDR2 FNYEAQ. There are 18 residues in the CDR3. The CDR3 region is CASSLSWGLAGFQETQYF. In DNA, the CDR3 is TGTGCCAGCAGCTTATCCTGGGGACTAGCGGGGTTTCAAGAGACCCAGTACTTC.

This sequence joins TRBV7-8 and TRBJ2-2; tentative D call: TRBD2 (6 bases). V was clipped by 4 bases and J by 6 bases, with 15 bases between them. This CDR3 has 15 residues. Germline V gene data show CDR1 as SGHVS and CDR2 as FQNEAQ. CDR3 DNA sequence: TGTGCCAGCAGCTCGGGACTCAGAGGTCCCGGGGAGCTGTTTTTT. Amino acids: CASSSGLRGPGELFF.

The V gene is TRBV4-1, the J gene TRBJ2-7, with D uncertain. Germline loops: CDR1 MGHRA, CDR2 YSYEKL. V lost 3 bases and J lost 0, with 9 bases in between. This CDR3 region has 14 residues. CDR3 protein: CASSHPGSSYEQYF. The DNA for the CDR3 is TGCGCCAGCAGCCATCCCGGAAGCTCCTACGAGCAGTACTTC.

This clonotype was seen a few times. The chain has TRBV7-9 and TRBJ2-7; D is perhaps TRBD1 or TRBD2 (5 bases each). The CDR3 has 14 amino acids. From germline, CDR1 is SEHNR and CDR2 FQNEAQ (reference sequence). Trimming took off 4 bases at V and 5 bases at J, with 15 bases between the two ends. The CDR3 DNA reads TGTGCCAGCAGCTCCTGGGGACCACCCGACGAGCAGTACTTC. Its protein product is CASSSWGPPDEQYF.

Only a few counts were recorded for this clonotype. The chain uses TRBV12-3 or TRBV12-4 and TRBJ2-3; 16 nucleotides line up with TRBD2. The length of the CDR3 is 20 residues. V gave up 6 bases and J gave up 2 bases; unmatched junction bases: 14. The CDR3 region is CASSQLGGTSGRGFTDTQYF. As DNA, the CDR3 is TGTGCCAGCAGCCAATTGGGGGGGACTAGCGGGAGGGGATTCACAGATACGCAGTATTTT.

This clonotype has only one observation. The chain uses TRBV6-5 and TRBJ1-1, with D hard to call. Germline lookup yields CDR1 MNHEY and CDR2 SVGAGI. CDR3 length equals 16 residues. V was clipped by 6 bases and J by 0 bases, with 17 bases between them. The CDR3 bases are TGTGCCAGCAGCCGGGATGGGGTCCGGTTGAACACTGAAGCTTTCTTT. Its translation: CASSRDGVRLNTEAFF.

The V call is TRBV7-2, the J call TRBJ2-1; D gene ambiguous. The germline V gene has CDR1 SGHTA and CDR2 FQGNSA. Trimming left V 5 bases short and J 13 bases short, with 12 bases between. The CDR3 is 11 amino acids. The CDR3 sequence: CASSNPYVQFF. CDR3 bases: TGTGCCAGCAGCAACCCTTACGTACAGTTCTTC. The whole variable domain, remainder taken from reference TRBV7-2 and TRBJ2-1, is GAGVSQSPSNKVTEKGKDVELRCDPISGHTALYWYRQSLGQGLEFLIYFQGNSAPDKSGLPSDRFSAERTGGSVSTLTIQRTQQEDSAVYLCASSNPYVQFFGPGTRLTVL.

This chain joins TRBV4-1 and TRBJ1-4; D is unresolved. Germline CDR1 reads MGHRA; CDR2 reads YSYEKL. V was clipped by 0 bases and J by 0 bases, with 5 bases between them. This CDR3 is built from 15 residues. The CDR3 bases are TGCGCCAGCAGCCAAGATAGATCAACTAATGAAAAACTGTTTTTT. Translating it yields CASSQDRSTNEKLFF.

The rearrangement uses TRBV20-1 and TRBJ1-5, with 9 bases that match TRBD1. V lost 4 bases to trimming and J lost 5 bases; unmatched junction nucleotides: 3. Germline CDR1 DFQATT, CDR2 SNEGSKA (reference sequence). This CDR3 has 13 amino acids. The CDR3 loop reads CSAKGQGDQPQHF. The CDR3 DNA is TGCAGTGCTAAGGGACAGGGTGATCAGCCCCAGCATTTT.

CDR3 sequence reads: CASSLTGTGGDTQYF. CDR3 bases: TGTGCCAGCAGCTTAACCGGGACAGGGGGAGATACGCAGTATTTT. V is TRBV7-2 and J is TRBJ2-3; TRBD1 matches at 11 bases. J gave up 5 bases and V 2 bases, and 3 bases lay outside the gene matches. There are 15 residues in the CDR3. The germline gives CDR1 SGHTA, CDR2 FQGNSA.

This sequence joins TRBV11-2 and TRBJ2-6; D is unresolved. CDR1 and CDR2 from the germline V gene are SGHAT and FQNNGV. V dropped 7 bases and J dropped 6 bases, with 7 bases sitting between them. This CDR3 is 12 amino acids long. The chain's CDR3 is CASKMEANVLTF. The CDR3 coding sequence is TGTGCCAGCAAGATGGAGGCCAACGTCCTGACTTTC.

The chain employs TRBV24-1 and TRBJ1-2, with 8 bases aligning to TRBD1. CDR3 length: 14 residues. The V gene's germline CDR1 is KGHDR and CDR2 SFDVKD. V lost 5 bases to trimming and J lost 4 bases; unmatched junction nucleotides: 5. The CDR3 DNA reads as TGTGCCACCAGTGGGGGACAGGCTTTCTATGGCTACACCTTC. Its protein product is CATSGGQAFYGYTF.

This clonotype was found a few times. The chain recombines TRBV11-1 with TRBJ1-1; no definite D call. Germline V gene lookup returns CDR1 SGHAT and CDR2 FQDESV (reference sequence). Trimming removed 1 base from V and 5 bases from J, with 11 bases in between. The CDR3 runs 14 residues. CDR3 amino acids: CASSLVFGSTEAFF. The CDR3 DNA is TGTGCCAGCAGCTTAGTATTTGGCAGTACTGAAGCTTTCTTT.

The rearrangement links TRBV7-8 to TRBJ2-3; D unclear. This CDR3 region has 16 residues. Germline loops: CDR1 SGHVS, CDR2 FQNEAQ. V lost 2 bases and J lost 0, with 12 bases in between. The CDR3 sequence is CASSLRPAASTDTQYF. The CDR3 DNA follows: TGTGCCAGCAGCTTAAGACCGGCCGCTAGCACAGATACGCAGTATTTT.

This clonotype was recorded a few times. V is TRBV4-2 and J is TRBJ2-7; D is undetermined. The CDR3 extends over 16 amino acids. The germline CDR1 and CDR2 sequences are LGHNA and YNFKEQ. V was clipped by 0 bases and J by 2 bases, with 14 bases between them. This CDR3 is CASSQDLPKGPYEQYF. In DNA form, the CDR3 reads TGTGCCAGCAGCCAAGATCTGCCCAAAGGCCCCTACGAGCAGTACTTC.

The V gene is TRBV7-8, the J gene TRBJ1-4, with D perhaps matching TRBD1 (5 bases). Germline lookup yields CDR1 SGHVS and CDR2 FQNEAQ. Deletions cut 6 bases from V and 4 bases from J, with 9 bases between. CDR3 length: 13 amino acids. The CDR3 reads CASSSGGNEKLFF. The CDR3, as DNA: TGTGCCAGCAGTTCGGGGGGTAATGAAAAACTGTTTTTT.

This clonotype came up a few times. CDR3 in DNA: TGTGCCAGCTCCCGGGACTCCGGGGCCGCAGATACGCAGTATTTT. As protein: CASSRDSGAADTQYF. The chain uses TRBV18 and TRBJ2-3; possibly TRBD2 for D (6 bases). Germline CDR1 reads KGHSH; CDR2 reads LQKENI. This CDR3 spans 15 amino acids. The ends were cut back, 6 bases at V and 4 bases at J, with 17 bases in the middle.

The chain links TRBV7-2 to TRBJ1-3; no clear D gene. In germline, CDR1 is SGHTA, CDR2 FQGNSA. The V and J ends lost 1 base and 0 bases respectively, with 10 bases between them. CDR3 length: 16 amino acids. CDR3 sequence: CASSLGVANSGNTIYF. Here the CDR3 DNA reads TGTGCCAGCAGCTTAGGCGTGGCAAACTCTGGAAACACCATATATTTT.

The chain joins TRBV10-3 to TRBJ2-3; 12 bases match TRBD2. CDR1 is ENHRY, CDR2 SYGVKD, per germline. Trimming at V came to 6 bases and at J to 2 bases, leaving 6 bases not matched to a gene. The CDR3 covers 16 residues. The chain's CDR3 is CAISGTSGPTTDTQYF. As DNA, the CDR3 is TGTGCCATCAGCGGGACTAGCGGGCCTACCACAGATACGCAGTATTTT.

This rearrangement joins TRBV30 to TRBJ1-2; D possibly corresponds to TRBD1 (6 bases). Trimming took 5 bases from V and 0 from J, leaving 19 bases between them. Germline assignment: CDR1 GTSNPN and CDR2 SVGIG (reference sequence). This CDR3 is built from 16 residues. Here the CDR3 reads CAWGTGSGVANYGYTF. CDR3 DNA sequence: TGTGCCTGGGGTACAGGGTCCGGCGTGGCTAACTATGGCTACACCTTC.

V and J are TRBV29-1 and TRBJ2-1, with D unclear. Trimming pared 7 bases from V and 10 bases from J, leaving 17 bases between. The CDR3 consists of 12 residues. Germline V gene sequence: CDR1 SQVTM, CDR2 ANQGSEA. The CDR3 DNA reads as TGCAGCGGAATTAAAGGCCCGCAGGAGCAGTTCTTC. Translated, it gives CSGIKGPQEQFF.

The DNA for the CDR3 is TGCGCCAGCAGCTTGTTCAGCAGGGAGACCCAGTACTTC. Encoded protein: CASSLFSRETQYF. This chain joins TRBV5-1 and TRBJ2-5, with D unresolved. CDR3 length: 13 residues. Trimming removed 1 base at V and 5 bases at J, with 9 bases between. Germline assignment: CDR1 SGHRS and CDR2 YFSETQ.

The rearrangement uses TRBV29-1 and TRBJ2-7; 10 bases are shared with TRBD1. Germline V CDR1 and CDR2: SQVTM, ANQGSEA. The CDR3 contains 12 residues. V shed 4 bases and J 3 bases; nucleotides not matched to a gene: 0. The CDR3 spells CSVGTGGYEQYF. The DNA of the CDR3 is TGCAGCGTTGGGACAGGGGGCTACGAGCAGTACTTC.

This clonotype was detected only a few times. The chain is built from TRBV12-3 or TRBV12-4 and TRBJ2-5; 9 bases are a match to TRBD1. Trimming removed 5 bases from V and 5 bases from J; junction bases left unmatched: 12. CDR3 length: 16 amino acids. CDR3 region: CASSLQQGASRETQYF. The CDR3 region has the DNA TGTGCCAGCAGTCTTCAACAGGGGGCAAGCCGGGAGACCCAGTACTTC.